This T cell receptor beta chain appears in the sequencing data of a study of cytomegalovirus exposure and HLA in healthy donors. General observations from the study: Indistinguishable V segments such as TRBV6-2 and TRBV6-3 were excluded. One variant, a missense change in DCLRE1C, was linked in a later analysis to TCR beta V- and J-gene trimming. Upon later analysis, HLA-associated TCR beta chains proved more clonally expanded than other, equally common chains. Sequences of the TCR beta chain were said to predict the HLA-A and HLA-B alleles of most subjects accurately.

Primers: 60 Vbeta forward and 13 Jbeta reverse. The table came from immunoSEQ multiplex PCR; TCRdb's copy has only in-frame clones and leaves some out. Of approximately 140,000 clones listed, roughly 63% are singletons. As to this clone: The target antigen is unknown.

From germline, CDR1 is SGHTA and CDR2 FQGNSA. With 2 bases clipped from V and 6 bases from J, the junction kept 4 bases outside the gene matches. This CDR3 contains 14 residues. This TCR was recovered from a woman in her sixties in good health and CMV-seropositive. The chain has TRBV7-2 and TRBJ2-3; TRBD2 aligns across 8 bases. Sequencing was done on a sample of PBMCs. CDR3: CASSLRGRMDTQYF. In nucleotides, the CDR3 is TGTGCCAGCAGCTTACGCGGGAGGATGGATACGCAGTATTTT.